This T cell receptor beta chain was found in a study of beta chain features in type 1 diabetes. Study findings and constraints: The study found fewer insertions and more deletions at VDJ junctions in type 1 diabetes patients. Any HLA type influence on TCRB rearrangement was left unresolved here. Type 1 diabetes patients had TCRB CDR3s that were shorter (moderately but significantly so) in all four CD4+ subsets.

The study reverse transcribed the entire isolated RNA, so it sequenced expressed TCRB transcripts. Some clones are missing from TCRdb's copy, which holds only in-frame ones; the method was immunoSEQ multiplex PCR. The table includes 300,000 to 350,000 clones, about 13% detected once. CD45RO/CCR7/CD25/CD127/CD95/CD27 staining was used to isolate CD4+ naive, central memory, regulatory and stem cell-like memory cells by sorting. Post-sort purity exceeded 95% for all sorted populations. The germline V gene encodes CDR1 SGHNT and CDR2 YYREEE (reference sequence). After removal of 4 bases from V and 0 bases from J, the junction contained 3 bases not matched to a gene. This CDR3 is built from 15 residues. On this clone itself: Its cognate antigen is unknown.

The sequenced sample consisted of naive CD4+ T cells from blood. J is TRBJ1-4 and V is TRBV5-4, with 7 bases identical to TRBD1. The TCR comes from a woman aged 18-35 years with type 1 diabetes. The DNA for the CDR3 is TGTGCCAGCAGCCCCACAGGGGCAACTAATGAAAAACTGTTTTTT. This gives the protein CASSPTGATNEKLFF.